This TCR beta chain was sequenced during a study of response to subunit inactivated influenza vaccine. Study-level results: Researchers suggested that each seasonal influenza vaccination recruits few new T cells.

This clonotype showed up many times. Antigen unknown. TCRdb fed the RT-PCR reads into MiXCR, producing one record per CDR3 protein. Here the sample spans about 780,000 distinct CDR3 sequences, roughly 18% being singletons. The CDR3 covers 13 residues. V was trimmed by 1 base and J by 10 bases, leaving 11 bases between them. CDR1 is SGHTA and CDR2 is FQGNSA in the germline V gene. The specimen was PBMCs from blood, collected 5 days after vaccination. This chain links TRBV7-2 with TRBJ2-1; weak D call: TRBD2 (5 bases). The source is a man aged 50 to 59 who received an inactivated influenza vaccine. The CDR3 reads CASSLVSAMEQFF. CDR3 in DNA: TGTGCCAGCAGCTTAGTTAGCGCTATGGAGCAGTTCTTC.